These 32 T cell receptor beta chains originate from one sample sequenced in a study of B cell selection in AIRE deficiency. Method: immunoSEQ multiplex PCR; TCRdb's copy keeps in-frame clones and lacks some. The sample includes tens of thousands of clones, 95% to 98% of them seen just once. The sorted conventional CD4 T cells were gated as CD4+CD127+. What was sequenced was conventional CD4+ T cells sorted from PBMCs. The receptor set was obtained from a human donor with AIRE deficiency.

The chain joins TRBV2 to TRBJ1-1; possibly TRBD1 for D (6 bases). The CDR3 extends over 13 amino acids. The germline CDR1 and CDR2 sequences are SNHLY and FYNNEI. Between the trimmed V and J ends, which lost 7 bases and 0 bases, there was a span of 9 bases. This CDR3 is CASKTGLNTEAFF. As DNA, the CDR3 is TGTGCCAGCAAAACAGGGTTGAACACTGAAGCTTTCTTT. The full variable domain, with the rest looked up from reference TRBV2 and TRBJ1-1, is EPEVTQTPSHQVTQMGQEVILRCVPISNHLYFYWYRQILGQKVEFLVSFYNNEISEKSEIFDDQFSVERPDGSNFTLKIRSTKLEDSAMYFCASKTGLNTEAFFGQGTRLTVV.

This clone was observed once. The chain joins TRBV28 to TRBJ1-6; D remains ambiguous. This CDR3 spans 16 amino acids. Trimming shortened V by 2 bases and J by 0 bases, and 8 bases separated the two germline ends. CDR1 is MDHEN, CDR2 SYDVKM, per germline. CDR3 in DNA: TGTGCCAGCAGTTTAAGGAGGAGCTCCTATAATTCACCCCTCCACTTT. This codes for CASSLRRSSYNSPLHF.

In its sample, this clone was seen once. CDR3 amino acids: CATSPRDRGDQPQHF. As DNA, the CDR3 is TGTGCCACCAGCCCTCGGGACCGCGGAGACCAGCCCCAGCATTTT. The chain links TRBV15 to TRBJ1-5, with a possible D match to TRBD1 (5 bases). This CDR3 has 15 amino acids. CDR1 LNHNV and CDR2 YYDKDF come from the germline V gene (reference sequence). The germline V and J ends were trimmed by 5 bases and 7 bases, with 18 bases remaining between them. The complete variable domain, with remaining parts taken from reference TRBV15 and TRBJ1-5, reads DAMVIQNPRYQVTQFGKPVTLSCSQTLNHNVMYWYQQKSSQAPKLLFHYYDKDFNNEADTPDNFQSRRPNTSFCFLDIRSPGLGDTAMYLCATSPRDRGDQPQHFGDGTRLSIL.

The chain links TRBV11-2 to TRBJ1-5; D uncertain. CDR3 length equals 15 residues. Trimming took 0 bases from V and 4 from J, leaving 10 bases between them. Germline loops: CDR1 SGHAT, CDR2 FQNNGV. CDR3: CASSLESYSNQPQHF. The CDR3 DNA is TGTGCCAGCAGCTTAGAGTCCTATTCTAATCAGCCCCAGCATTTT.

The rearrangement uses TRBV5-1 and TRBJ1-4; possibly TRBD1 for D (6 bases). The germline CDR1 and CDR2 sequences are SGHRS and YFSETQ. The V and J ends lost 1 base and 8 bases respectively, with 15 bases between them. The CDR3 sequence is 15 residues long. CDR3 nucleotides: TGCGCCAGCAGCTTGTCGGGACACCCGGAGGAAAAACTGTTTTTT. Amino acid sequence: CASSLSGHPEEKLFF.

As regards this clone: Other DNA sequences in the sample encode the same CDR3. The CDR3 sequence is CASSTRLDRRGGYTF. As DNA, the CDR3 is TGTGCCAGCAGTACAAGACTCGACAGGAGAGGAGGCTACACCTTC. The rearrangement uses TRBV6-5 and TRBJ1-2; a weak D match, TRBD1 (6 bases). Per germline, CDR1 MNHEY and CDR2 SVGAGI. The CDR3 has 15 residues. Trimming left V 5 bases short and J 8 bases short, with 21 bases between.

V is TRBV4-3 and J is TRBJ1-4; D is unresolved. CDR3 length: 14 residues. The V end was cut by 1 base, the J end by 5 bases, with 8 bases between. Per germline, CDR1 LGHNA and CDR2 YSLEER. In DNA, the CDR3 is TGCGCCAGCAGCCAAGGATACAACAATGAAAAACTGTTTTTT. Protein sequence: CASSQGYNNEKLFF.

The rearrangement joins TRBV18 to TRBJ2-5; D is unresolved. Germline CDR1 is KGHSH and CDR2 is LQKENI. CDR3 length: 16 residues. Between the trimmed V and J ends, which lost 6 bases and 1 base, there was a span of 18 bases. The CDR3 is CASSHIKQSTQETQYF. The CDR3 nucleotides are TGTGCCAGCTCCCACATCAAACAGAGTACCCAAGAGACCCAGTACTTC. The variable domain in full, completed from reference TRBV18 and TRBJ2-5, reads NAGVMQNPRHLVRRRGQEARLRCSPMKGHSHVYWYRQLPEEGLKFMVYLQKENIIDESGMPKERFSAEFPKEGPSILRIQQVVRGDSAAYFCASSHIKQSTQETQYFGPGTRLLVL.

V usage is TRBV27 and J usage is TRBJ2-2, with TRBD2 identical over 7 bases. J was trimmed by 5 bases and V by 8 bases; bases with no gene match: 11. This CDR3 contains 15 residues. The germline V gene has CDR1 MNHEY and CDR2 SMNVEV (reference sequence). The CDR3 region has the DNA TGTGCCAGCGCTTTCGAGGGGACTAATACCGGGGAGCTGTTTTTT. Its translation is CASAFEGTNTGELFF.

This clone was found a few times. This CDR3 is CASGTAYEQYF. CDR3 in DNA: TGTGCCAGCGGGACAGCCTACGAGCAGTACTTC. V usage is TRBV6-1 and J usage is TRBJ2-7; 7 nucleotides agree with TRBD1. CDR1 and CDR2 (germline): MNHNS, SASEGT. The ends lost 8 bases at V and 2 bases at J; junction bases unmatched: 0. The CDR3 totals 11 residues.

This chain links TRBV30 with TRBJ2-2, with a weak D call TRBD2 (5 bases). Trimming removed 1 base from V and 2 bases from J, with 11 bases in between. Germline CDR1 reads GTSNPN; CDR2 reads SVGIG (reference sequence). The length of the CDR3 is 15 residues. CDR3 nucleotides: TGTGCCTGGAGTGGGCGGGCCCTCAACACCGGGGAGCTGTTTTTT. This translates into CAWSGRALNTGELFF.

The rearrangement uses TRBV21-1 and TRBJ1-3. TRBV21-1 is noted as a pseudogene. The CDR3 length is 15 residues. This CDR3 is CASRREATDGNTIYF. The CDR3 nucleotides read TGTGCCAGCAGGCGGGAGGCCACGGATGGAAACACCATATATTTT.

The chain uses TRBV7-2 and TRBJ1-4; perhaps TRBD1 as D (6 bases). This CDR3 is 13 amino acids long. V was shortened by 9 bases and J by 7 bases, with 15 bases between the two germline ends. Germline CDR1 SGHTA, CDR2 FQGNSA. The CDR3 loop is CASKRGDGEKLFF. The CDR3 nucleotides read TGTGCCAGTAAAAGGGGGGACGGTGAAAAACTGTTTTTT.

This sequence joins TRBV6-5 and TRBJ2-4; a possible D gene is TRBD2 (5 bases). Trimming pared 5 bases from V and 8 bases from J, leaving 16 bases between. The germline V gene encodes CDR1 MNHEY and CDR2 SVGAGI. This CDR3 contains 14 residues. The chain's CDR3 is CASSPPRARDIQYF. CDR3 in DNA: TGTGCCAGCAGTCCCCCTAGGGCGAGGGACATTCAGTACTTC.

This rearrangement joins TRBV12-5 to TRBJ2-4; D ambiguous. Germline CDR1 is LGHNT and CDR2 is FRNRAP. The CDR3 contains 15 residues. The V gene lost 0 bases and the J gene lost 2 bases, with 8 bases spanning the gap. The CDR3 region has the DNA TGTGCTAGTGGTTTGGTGGTAGGACCCAAAAACATTCAGTACTTC. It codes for CASGLVVGPKNIQYF.

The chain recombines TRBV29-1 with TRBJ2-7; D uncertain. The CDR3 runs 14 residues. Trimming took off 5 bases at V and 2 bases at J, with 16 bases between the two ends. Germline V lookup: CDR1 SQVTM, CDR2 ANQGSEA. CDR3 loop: CSVLESRNAYEQYF. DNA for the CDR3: TGCAGCGTTCTCGAATCTAGAAATGCCTACGAGCAGTACTTC.

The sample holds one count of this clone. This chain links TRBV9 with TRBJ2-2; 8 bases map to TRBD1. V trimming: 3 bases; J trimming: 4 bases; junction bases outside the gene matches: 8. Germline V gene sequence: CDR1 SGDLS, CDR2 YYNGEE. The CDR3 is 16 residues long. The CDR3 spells CASSASPTGGTGELFF. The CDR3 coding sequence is TGTGCCAGCAGCGCGAGCCCCACAGGGGGCACCGGGGAGCTGTTTTTT.

This chain's CDR3 is CASSLARSAFEQYF. CDR3 DNA: TGTGCCAGCAGCTTAGCCCGCAGCGCCTTTGAGCAGTACTTC. The rearrangement links TRBV7-2 to TRBJ2-7; D unclear. Trimming stripped 0 bases from V and 7 bases from J, with 13 bases between. Germline lookup yields CDR1 SGHTA and CDR2 FQGNSA. This CDR3 comprises 14 residues. The full variable domain, with the rest looked up from reference TRBV7-2 and TRBJ2-7, is GAGVSQSPSNKVTEKGKDVELRCDPISGHTALYWYRQSLGQGLEFLIYFQGNSAPDKSGLPSDRFSAERTGGSVSTLTIQRTQQEDSAVYLCASSLARSAFEQYFGPGTRLTVT.

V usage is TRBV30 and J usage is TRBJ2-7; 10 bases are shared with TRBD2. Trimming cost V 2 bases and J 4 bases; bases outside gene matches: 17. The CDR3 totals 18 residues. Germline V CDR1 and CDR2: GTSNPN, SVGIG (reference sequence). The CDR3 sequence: CAWSTTSGWRGPWYEQYF. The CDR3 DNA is TGTGCCTGGAGTACGACTAGCGGGTGGAGAGGGCCTTGGTACGAGCAGTACTTC.

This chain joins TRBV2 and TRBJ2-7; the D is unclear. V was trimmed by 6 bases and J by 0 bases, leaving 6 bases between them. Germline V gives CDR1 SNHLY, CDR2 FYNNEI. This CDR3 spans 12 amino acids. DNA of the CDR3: TGTGCCAGCAGAAGACGCTCCTACGAGCAGTACTTC. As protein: CASRRRSYEQYF.

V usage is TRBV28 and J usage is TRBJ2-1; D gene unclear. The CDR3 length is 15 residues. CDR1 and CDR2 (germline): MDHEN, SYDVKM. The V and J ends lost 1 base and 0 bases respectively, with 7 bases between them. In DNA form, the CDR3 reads TGTGCCAGCAGTTTATCGCTAAGCTCCTACAATGAGCAGTTCTTC. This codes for CASSLSLSSYNEQFF.

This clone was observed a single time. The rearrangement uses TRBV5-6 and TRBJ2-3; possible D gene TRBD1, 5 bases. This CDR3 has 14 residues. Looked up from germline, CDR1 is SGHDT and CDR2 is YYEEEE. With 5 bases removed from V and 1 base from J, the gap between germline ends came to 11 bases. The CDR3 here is CASSTPRGTDTQYF. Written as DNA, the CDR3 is TGTGCCAGCAGTACCCCCAGGGGCACAGATACGCAGTATTTT.

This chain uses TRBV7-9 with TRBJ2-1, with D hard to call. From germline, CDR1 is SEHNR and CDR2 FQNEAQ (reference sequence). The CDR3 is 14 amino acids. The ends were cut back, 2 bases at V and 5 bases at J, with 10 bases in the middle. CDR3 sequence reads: CASSLNWQDNEQFF. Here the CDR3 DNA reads TGTGCCAGCAGCTTAAACTGGCAGGACAATGAGCAGTTCTTC.

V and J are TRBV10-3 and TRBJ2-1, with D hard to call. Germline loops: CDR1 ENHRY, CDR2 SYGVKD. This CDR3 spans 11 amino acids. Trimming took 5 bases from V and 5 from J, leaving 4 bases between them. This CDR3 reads CAISLNNEQFF. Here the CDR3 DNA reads TGTGCCATCAGTCTCAACAATGAGCAGTTCTTC.

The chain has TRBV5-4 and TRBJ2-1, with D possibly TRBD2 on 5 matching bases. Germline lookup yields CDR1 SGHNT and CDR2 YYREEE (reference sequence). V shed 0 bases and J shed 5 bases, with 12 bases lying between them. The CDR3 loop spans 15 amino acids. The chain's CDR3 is CASSLEASHNNEQFF. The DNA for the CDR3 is TGTGCCAGCAGCTTGGAGGCTAGCCACAACAATGAGCAGTTCTTC.

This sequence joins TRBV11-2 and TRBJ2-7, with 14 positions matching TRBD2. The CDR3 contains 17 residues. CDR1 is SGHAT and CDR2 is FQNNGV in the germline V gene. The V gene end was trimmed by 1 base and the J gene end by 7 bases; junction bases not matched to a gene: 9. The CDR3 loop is CASSLGGLAGALREQYF. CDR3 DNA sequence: TGTGCCAGCAGCTTAGGGGGACTAGCGGGAGCTCTGAGGGAGCAGTACTTC.

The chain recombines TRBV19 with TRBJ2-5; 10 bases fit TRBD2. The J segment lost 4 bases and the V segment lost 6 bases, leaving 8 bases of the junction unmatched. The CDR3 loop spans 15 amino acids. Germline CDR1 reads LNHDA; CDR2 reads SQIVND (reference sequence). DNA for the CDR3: TGTGCCAGTAGGACAAGCGGGAGGGGATCAGAGACCCAGTACTTC. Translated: CASRTSGRGSETQYF.

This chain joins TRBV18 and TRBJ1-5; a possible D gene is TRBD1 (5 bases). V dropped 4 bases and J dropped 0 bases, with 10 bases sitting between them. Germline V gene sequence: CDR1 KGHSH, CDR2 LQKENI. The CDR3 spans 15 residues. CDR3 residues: CASSLMQGSNQPQHF. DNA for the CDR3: TGTGCCAGCTCACTGATGCAGGGTAGCAATCAGCCCCAGCATTTT.

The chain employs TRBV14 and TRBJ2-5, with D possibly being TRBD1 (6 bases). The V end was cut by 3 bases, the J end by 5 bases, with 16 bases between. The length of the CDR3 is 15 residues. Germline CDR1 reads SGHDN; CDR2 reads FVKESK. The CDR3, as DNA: TGTGCCAGCAGCCAGAGGACAGACTACCGGGAGACCCAGTACTTC. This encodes CASSQRTDYRETQYF.

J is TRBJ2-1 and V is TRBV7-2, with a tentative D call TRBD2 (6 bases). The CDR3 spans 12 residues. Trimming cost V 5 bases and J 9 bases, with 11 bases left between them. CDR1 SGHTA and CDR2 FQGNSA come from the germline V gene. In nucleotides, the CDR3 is TGTGCCAGCAGCCTAAGTAGCGGTGAGCAGTTCTTC. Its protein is CASSLSSGEQFF.

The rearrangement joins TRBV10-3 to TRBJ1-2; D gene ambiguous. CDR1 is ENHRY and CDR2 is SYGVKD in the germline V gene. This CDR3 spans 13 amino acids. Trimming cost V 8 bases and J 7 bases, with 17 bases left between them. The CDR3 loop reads CAIFGSGIAGYTF. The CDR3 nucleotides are TGTGCCATCTTTGGGTCTGGTATTGCTGGCTACACCTTC.

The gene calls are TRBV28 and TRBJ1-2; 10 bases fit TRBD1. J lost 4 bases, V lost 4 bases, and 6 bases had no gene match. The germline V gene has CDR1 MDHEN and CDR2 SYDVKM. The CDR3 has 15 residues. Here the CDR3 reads CASSYAGQGFYGYTF. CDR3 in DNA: TGTGCCAGCAGTTATGCGGGACAGGGGTTCTATGGCTACACCTTC.